The 23 T cell receptor beta chains presented below share a single source sample, sequenced in a study of T cell repertoires in cytomegalovirus infection (dated by TCRdb to between 2018 and 2020). Antigens of these TCRs are unknown. The sequencer listed for this sample is Illumina HiSeq 1500. TCRdb reran the public reads through fastp at Q25 and MiXCR, keeping productive beta chains. Identical CDR3 protein sequences are pooled into one entry, listed with their most common genes and DNA. The sample table contains roughly 860,000 distinct CDR3 sequences; only one count was recorded for 30% to 35% of them. The ten largest account for about an eighth of the sample. Sample treatment or condition, as interpreted from the label and publication: in vitro stimulation with specific CMV peptide epitopes to enrich CMV-specific T cells. The material sequenced was cultured CD8+ T cells from PBMCs, taken from culture after CMV antigen stimulation. Source of these receptors: a human donor in good health (CMV status not recorded). Some clones in this sample may be carry-over from other donors' samples.

As regards this clonotype: An end of the junction does not agree with germline; a read error may underlie this. The chain's CDR3 is CASSESSGNEQFF. The CDR3 region has the DNA TGTGCCAGCAGTGAGAGTAGCGGGAATGAGCAGTTCTTC. The chain has TRBV10-1 and TRBJ2-1; the match to TRBD2 covers 7 bases. Germline V gene data show CDR1 as WNHNN and CDR2 as SYGVQD (reference sequence). The CDR3 is made up of 13 amino acids.

This clonotype is a singleton in its sample. This chain uses TRBV7-9 with TRBJ1-1; the D gene is possibly TRBD1 (5 bases). With 4 bases removed from V and 7 bases from J, the gap between germline ends came to 19 bases. The CDR3 is 15 amino acids. Germline values: CDR1 SEHNR, CDR2 FQNEAQ (reference sequence). The CDR3 is CASSWGVSLTGEAFF. The DNA for the CDR3 is TGTGCCAGCAGCTGGGGGGTCTCCCTGACGGGTGAAGCTTTCTTT.

This clonotype is a singleton in its sample. This rearrangement joins TRBV7-9 to TRBJ1-1; D might be TRBD1 (5 bases). V lost 5 bases, J lost 11 bases, and 21 bases lay in between. The CDR3 runs 14 residues. In germline, CDR1 is SEHNR, CDR2 FQNEAQ (reference sequence). The CDR3 spells CASSENDTPGGAFF. The DNA for the CDR3 is TGTGCCAGCAGCGAAAACGACACGCCCGGGGGGGCTTTCTTT.

This clonotype was recorded many times. This rearrangement joins TRBV7-9 to TRBJ1-5; D ambiguous. CDR1 is SEHNR and CDR2 is FQNEAQ in the germline V gene (reference sequence). This CDR3 is 13 amino acids long. V was trimmed by 5 bases and J by 0 bases, leaving 5 bases between them. The CDR3 here is CASSQYSNQPQHF. CDR3 DNA sequence: TGTGCCAGCAGCCAGTATAGCAATCAGCCCCAGCATTTT.

The chain carries TRBV9 and TRBJ2-5; TRBD2 matches 8 bases. V lost 4 bases, J lost 0 bases, and 11 bases stayed unmatched. The CDR3 has 17 residues. CDR1 is SGDLS and CDR2 is YYNGEE in the germline V gene. The CDR3 DNA reads TGTGCCAGCAGCAAACGACGGGATAGCGGGGACCAAGAGACCCAGTACTTC. Amino acids: CASSKRRDSGDQETQYF. The full variable domain, completed using reference TRBV9 and TRBJ2-5, is DSGVTQTPKHLITATGQRVTLRCSPRSGDLSVYWYQQSLDQGLQFLIQYYNGEERAKGNILERFSAQQFPDLHSELNLSSLELGDSALYFCASSKRRDSGDQETQYFGPGTRLLVL.

V gene TRBV27 combines with J gene TRBJ1-6, with 10 bases identical to TRBD1. Germline V gene sequence: CDR1 MNHEY, CDR2 SMNVEV (reference sequence). The junction had 11 bases not matched to a gene; V was cut back by 6 bases and J by 9 bases. The CDR3 runs 16 residues. CDR3 nucleotides: TGTGCCAGCAGCAAGGACAGGGGGGTAGTTAGTTCACCCCTCCACTTT. As protein: CASSKDRGVVSSPLHF.

J is TRBJ2-1 and V is TRBV2; maybe TRBD2 (5 bases). The CDR3 has 15 amino acids. Germline CDR1 and CDR2: SNHLY and FYNNEI. With 8 bases removed from V and 5 bases from J, the gap between germline ends came to 19 bases. CDR3 DNA sequence: TGTGCCAGCCCCGGAGGCCCAGCTGAGGACAATGAGCAGTTCTTC. Residues: CASPGGPAEDNEQFF.

This clonotype was found many times. The CDR3 sequence is CASSPQLAGKERISPLHF. CDR3 nucleotide sequence: TGTGCCAGCAGCCCCCAGCTCGCCGGGAAAGAAAGGATTTCACCCCTCCACTTT. This chain links TRBV5-4 with TRBJ1-6; D remains ambiguous. Trimming cost V 4 bases and J 9 bases, with 26 bases left between them. Germline CDR1 SGHNT, CDR2 YYREEE (reference sequence). There are 18 residues in the CDR3.

The chain is built from TRBV29-1 and TRBJ2-1; 9 bases line up with TRBD1. V trimming: 7 bases; J trimming: 0 bases; junction bases outside the gene matches: 4. Germline values: CDR1 SQVTM, CDR2 ANQGSEA. The CDR3 has 14 residues. This CDR3 is CSAKTGGSYNEQFF. The CDR3 DNA reads TGCAGCGCTAAGACAGGGGGCTCCTACAATGAGCAGTTCTTC.

The chain uses TRBV20-1 and TRBJ2-2; 10 bases agree with TRBD2. After removal of 3 bases from V and 6 bases from J, the junction contained 10 bases not matched to a gene. The CDR3 is 16 amino acids. The V gene's germline CDR1 is DFQATT and CDR2 SNEGSKA (reference sequence). DNA for the CDR3: TGCAGTGCTAGGTCTAGCGGGGGTGCGGTCGCCGGGGAGCTGTTTTTT. Its translation: CSARSSGGAVAGELFF.

V is TRBV27 and J is TRBJ2-7; the D gene is possibly TRBD2 (5 bases). The CDR3 loop spans 14 amino acids. V was pared by 4 bases and J by 2 bases, with 12 bases between. Germline V gives CDR1 MNHEY, CDR2 SMNVEV (reference sequence). The CDR3 protein is CASSSLDYTYEQYF. CDR3 coding DNA: TGTGCCAGCAGTTCTCTAGACTACACCTACGAGCAGTACTTC.

This clonotype was counted between two and nine times. The J gene is TRBJ2-1, the V gene TRBV19; TRBD1 matches 8 bases. The germline CDR1 and CDR2 sequences are LNHDA and SQIVND (reference sequence). There are 15 residues in the CDR3. The V and J ends lost 1 base and 5 bases, in that order; junction bases with no gene match: 4. The CDR3 protein is CASSIAQGANNEQFF. The CDR3 region has the DNA TGTGCCAGTAGTATAGCGCAGGGGGCCAACAATGAGCAGTTCTTC.

The rearrangement links TRBV20-1 to TRBJ1-5, with no clear D. V was trimmed by 0 bases and J by 0 bases, leaving 9 bases between them. The CDR3 runs to 15 residues. Germline CDR1 is DFQATT and CDR2 is SNEGSKA (reference sequence). In DNA form, the CDR3 reads TGCAGTGCTAGAGAAGGCATTTATAGCAATCAGCCCCAGCATTTT. It is translated as CSAREGIYSNQPQHF.

This chain links TRBV11-3 with TRBJ2-3, with 10 nucleotides matching TRBD2. CDR1 and CDR2 from the germline V gene are SGHNT and YENEEA. V lost 5 bases, J lost 1 base, and 6 bases stayed unmatched. This CDR3 is built from 16 residues. The CDR3 sequence: CASSPSGTSGTDTQYF. The CDR3 DNA reads as TGTGCCAGCAGCCCGAGCGGGACTAGCGGCACAGATACGCAGTATTTT.

The J gene is TRBJ2-1, the V gene TRBV7-3; D gene uncertain. Per the germline V gene, CDR1 is SGHTA and CDR2 is FQGTGA. The V and J ends lost 5 bases and 8 bases respectively, with 19 bases between them. The CDR3 length is 15 residues. The CDR3 DNA reads as TGTGCCAGCAGCCCCGGAAACTACGCCTTCGATGAGCAGTTCTTC. It translates to CASSPGNYAFDEQFF.

In its sample, this clonotype was seen a few times. V is TRBV7-6 and J is TRBJ2-7; the D gene could be TRBD1 or TRBD2 (5 bases each). Germline V gene lookup returns CDR1 SGHVS and CDR2 FNYEAQ. The CDR3 is 16 residues long. Trimming stripped 6 bases from V and 2 bases from J, with 20 bases between. The CDR3 DNA is TGTGCCAGCAGTCTAGCCGCCGGGACGGGCCCCTACGAGCAGTACGTC. Its translation is CASSLAAGTGPYEQYV.

V and J are TRBV28 and TRBJ1-2; no firm D call. Looked up from germline, CDR1 is MDHEN and CDR2 is SYDVKM. CDR3 length: 14 amino acids. V lost 3 bases, J lost 3 bases, and 11 bases lay in between. CDR3 region: CASSFPQVDYGYTF. The DNA for the CDR3 is TGTGCCAGCAGTTTCCCCCAGGTCGACTATGGCTACACCTTC.

The sample holds many counts of this clonotype. For the CDR3, the DNA is TGTGCCAGCAGCTTAACGGGGAGGGGTGGCACTGAAGCTTTCTTT. This translates into CASSLTGRGGTEAFF. The chain couples TRBV7-2 to TRBJ1-1; D is perhaps TRBD1 (5 bases). V was trimmed by 2 bases and J by 4 bases, leaving 14 bases between them. This CDR3 is 15 amino acids long. CDR1 SGHTA and CDR2 FQGNSA come from the germline V gene.

This chain uses TRBV24-1 with TRBJ2-3, with 9 positions matching TRBD2. From germline, CDR1 is KGHDR and CDR2 SFDVKD. J was trimmed by 1 base and V by 3 bases; bases with no gene match: 13. The CDR3 runs to 19 residues. CDR3 region: CATSDPGTSTVWGTDTQYF. In DNA, the CDR3 is TGTGCCACCAGTGATCCCGGGACTAGCACCGTTTGGGGCACAGATACGCAGTATTTT.

The rearrangement links TRBV10-3 to TRBJ2-3, with TRBD2 matching 12 bases. Germline V gene sequence: CDR1 ENHRY, CDR2 SYGVKD. This CDR3 has 17 residues. Trimming took 0 bases from V and 6 from J; bases not matched to a gene: 7. Here the CDR3 reads CAISESGLAGSWDTQYF. CDR3 sequence (DNA): TGTGCCATCAGTGAGTCCGGACTAGCGGGGTCGTGGGATACGCAGTATTTT.

The V call is TRBV27, the J call TRBJ1-2; TRBD1 is a possible D gene (6 bases). V gave up 0 bases and J gave up 2 bases, with 10 bases separating them. Germline CDR1 and CDR2: MNHEY and SMNVEV (reference sequence). The CDR3 consists of 15 residues. The CDR3 bases are TGTGCCAGCAGTTTATCCGACAGGCCCAACTATGGCTACACCTTC. This sequence encodes CASSLSDRPNYGYTF.

The sample holds a few counts of this clonotype. The chain uses TRBV7-8 and TRBJ2-3; a possible D gene is TRBD1 (5 bases). Germline CDR1 reads SGHVS; CDR2 reads FQNEAQ. The CDR3 totals 16 residues. V lost 3 bases and J 3 bases, leaving 16 bases between the germline ends. The CDR3 DNA sequence: TGTGCCAGCAGCTTCGACAGCTTTCCCCCTACAGATACGCAGTATTTT. This gives the protein CASSFDSFPPTDTQYF.

This clonotype was observed a handful of times. This chain uses TRBV7-9 with TRBJ1-1; D may be TRBD1 (5 bases). The CDR3 has 11 residues. The germline gives CDR1 SEHNR, CDR2 FQNEAQ (reference sequence). Trimming stripped 10 bases from V and 5 bases from J, with 11 bases between. In nucleotides, the CDR3 is TGTGCCATCGATGGGGGAACTGAAGCTTTCTTT. Translating gives CAIDGGTEAFF.